This section outlines one TCR beta chain sequence together with its context. The data are from a study of blood T cell repertoires in COVID-19. At the level of the study: COVID-19 samples collected from the United States, Italy and Spain covered acute and convalescent phases.

Clones were read by immunoSEQ multiplex PCR, and TCRdb kept only the in-frame ones, dropping some. The profile shows about 55,000 clones, around 79% of them singletons. Trimming cost V 3 bases and J 10 bases, with 18 bases left between them. CDR3 length: 15 residues. Germline CDR1 PRHDT, CDR2 FYEKMQ (reference sequence). The chain combines TRBV13 with TRBJ1-4; D may be TRBD1 (6 bases). Sequences were obtained from peripheral blood. The source is a woman aged 70-85 years with acute or convalescent COVID-19. The CDR3: CASSFGSGQGRKLFF. For the CDR3, the DNA is TGTGCCAGCAGCTTCGGGTCCGGTCAGGGGAGAAAACTGTTTTTT. Full variable domain (rest looked up from reference TRBV13 and TRBJ1-4): AAGVIQSPRHLIKEKRETATLKCYPIPRHDTVYWYQQGPGQDPQFLISFYEKMQSDKGSIPDRFSAQQFSDYHSELNMSSLELGDSALYFCASSFGSGQGRKLFFGSGTQLSVL.